This TCR beta chain was identified in a study of shared clonotypes between healthy human individuals. Study-wide context: Samples came from a couple of female and a few male donors aged 18 to 49.

Study-wide points: Genetic and exposure-history diversity was limited by the small donor number.

Clones were sequenced by immunoSEQ multiplex PCR, and TCRdb holds only the in-frame ones, with some missing. This table has roughly 760,000 clones, over 65% appearing once. This CDR3 spans 13 amino acids. The germline V gene encodes CDR1 MNHEY and CDR2 SVGAGI. V trimming: 5 bases; J trimming: 5 bases; junction bases outside the gene matches: 6. This clone was detected only a few times. The antigen is not known. Healthy HIV-negative adults with no recent acute infections or vaccinations were recruited as donors. Specimen: memory CD4+ T cells sorted from blood. Subset reported: CD45RA-negative fraction. The J gene is TRBJ2-7, the V gene TRBV6-5; 7 nucleotides align to TRBD2. The TCR comes from a woman aged 30 to 39 in good health. CDR3 amino acids: CASSRTSSHEQYF. DNA for the CDR3: TGTGCCAGCAGTCGGACTAGTTCCCACGAGCAGTACTTC.